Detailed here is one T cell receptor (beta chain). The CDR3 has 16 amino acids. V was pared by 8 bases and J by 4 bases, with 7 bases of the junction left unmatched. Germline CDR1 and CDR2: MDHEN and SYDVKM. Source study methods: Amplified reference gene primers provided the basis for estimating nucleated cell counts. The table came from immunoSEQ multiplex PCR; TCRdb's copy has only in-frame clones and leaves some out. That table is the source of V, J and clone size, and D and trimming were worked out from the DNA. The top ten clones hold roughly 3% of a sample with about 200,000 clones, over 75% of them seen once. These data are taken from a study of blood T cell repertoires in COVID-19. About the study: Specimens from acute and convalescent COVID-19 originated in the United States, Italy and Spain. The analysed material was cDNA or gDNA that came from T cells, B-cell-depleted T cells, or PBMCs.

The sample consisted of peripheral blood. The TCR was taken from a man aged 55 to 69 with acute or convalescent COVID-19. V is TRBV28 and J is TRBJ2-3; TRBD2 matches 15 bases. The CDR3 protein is CASHRGLAGGADTQYF. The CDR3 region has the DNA TGTGCCAGCCACAGAGGACTAGCGGGAGGGGCAGATACGCAGTATTTT.